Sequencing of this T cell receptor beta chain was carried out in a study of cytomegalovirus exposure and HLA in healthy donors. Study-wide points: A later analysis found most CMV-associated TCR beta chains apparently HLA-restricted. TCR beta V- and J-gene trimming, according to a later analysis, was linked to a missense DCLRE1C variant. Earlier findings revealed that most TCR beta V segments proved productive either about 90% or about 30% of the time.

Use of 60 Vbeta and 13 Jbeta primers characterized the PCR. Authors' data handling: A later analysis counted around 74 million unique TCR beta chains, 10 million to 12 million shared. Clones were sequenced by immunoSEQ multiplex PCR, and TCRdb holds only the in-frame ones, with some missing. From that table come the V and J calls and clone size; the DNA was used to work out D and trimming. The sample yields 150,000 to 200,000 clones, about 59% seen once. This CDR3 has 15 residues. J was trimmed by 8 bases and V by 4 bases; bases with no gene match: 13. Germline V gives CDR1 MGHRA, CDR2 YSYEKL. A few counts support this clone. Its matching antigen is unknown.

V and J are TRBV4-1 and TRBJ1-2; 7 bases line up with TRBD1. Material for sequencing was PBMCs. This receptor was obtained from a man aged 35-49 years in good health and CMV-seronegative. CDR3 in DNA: TGCGCCAGCAGCCGAGATAGCAGGGGGGTCTTGGGCTACACCTTC. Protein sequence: CASSRDSRGVLGYTF.